This T cell receptor beta chain derives from a study of cytomegalovirus exposure and HLA in healthy donors. Overall study context: Of 300 to 450 genotyped donors, about 81% clustered with self-reported Caucasian donors. General study points: For most TCR beta V segments, an earlier analysis put the productive rate at about 87% or about 30% of the time. Later examination showed HLA-associated TCR beta chains had greater clonal expansion than equally common others. A later analysis associated about 18,000 TCR beta sequences with HLA alleles at a 0.05 false discovery rate.

The PCR was carried out with 60 Vbeta primers and 13 Jbeta primers. Only in-frame clones appear in the TCRdb table, and some are missing; sequencing was by immunoSEQ multiplex PCR. The sample lists tens of thousands of clones, 65% to 75% occurring once. About this clone itself: Antigen unknown.

CDR1 and CDR2 (germline): LGHNA, YSLEER. Trimming cost V 4 bases and J 3 bases; bases outside gene matches: 3. The CDR3 is 14 amino acids. This chain joins TRBV4-3 and TRBJ2-7; 10 nucleotides align to TRBD1. Sequencing was carried out using PBMCs. This clonotype was obtained from a man between 50 and 59 years old in good health and CMV-seropositive. Here the CDR3 DNA reads TGCGCCAGCAGCCGAGGGACAGGGGACTACGAGCAGTACTTC. Protein: CASSRGTGDYEQYF.